These 30 T cell receptor beta chains were all obtained from the same sample, sequenced in a study of cytomegalovirus exposure and HLA in healthy donors. Clones were read by immunoSEQ multiplex PCR, and TCRdb kept only the in-frame ones, dropping some. The sample has 200,000 to 250,000 clones, approximately 80% seen once. Material for sequencing was PBMCs. These receptors were collected from a woman under 40 in good health and CMV-seropositive.

The chain links TRBV6-4 to TRBJ2-2, with unresolved D. The CDR3 runs 12 residues. V was trimmed by 8 bases and J by 4 bases, leaving 8 bases between them. Germline-derived CDR1 and CDR2 are MRHNA and SNTAGT. This CDR3 is CASLGPTGELFF. The DNA of the CDR3 is TGTGCCAGCTTAGGGCCCACCGGGGAGCTGTTTTTT.

V and J are TRBV30 and TRBJ1-5; TRBD1 matches 7 bases. J lost 9 bases, V lost 1 base, and 24 bases had no gene match. CDR3 size: 19 residues. Germline V lookup: CDR1 GTSNPN, CDR2 SVGIG (reference sequence). The CDR3 DNA reads TGTGCCTGGAGTGCCTTCCCGGGACAGTCAAAGGGGACCCTTTTGCCCCAGCATTTT. This gives the protein CAWSAFPGQSKGTLLPQHF. Full variable domain (outside the CDR3, taken from reference TRBV30 and TRBJ1-5): SQTIHQWPATLVQPVGSPLSLECTVEGTSNPNLYWYRQAAGRGLQLLFYSVGIGQISSEVPQNLSASRPQDRQFILSSKKLLLSDSGFYLCAWSAFPGQSKGTLLPQHFGDGTRLSIL.

V gene TRBV5-6 combines with J gene TRBJ2-3; D is ambiguous. CDR3 length: 14 residues. The V end lost 0 bases, the J end lost 0 bases, and 5 bases lay between the germline ends. CDR1 is SGHDT and CDR2 is YYEEEE in the germline V gene. The CDR3 DNA sequence: TGTGCCAGCAGCTTGGCCTGGAGCACAGATACGCAGTATTTT. This encodes CASSLAWSTDTQYF.

The V call is TRBV27, the J call TRBJ2-3, with TRBD2 matching over 11 bases. The ends lost 0 bases at V and 4 bases at J; junction bases unmatched: 6. This CDR3 contains 17 residues. CDR1 is MNHEY, CDR2 SMNVEV, per germline (reference sequence). DNA of the CDR3: TGTGCCAGCAGTTTATCTATCGTAGCGGGAGGGCCAGATACGCAGTATTTT. This sequence encodes CASSLSIVAGGPDTQYF.

V and J are TRBV2 and TRBJ1-4; D gene unclear. CDR1 and CDR2 (germline): SNHLY, FYNNEI. With 10 bases removed from V and 5 bases from J, the gap between germline ends came to 17 bases. This CDR3 has 14 amino acids. The CDR3 DNA sequence: TGTGCCACTGACGCGCGCAGCGGGAATGAAAAACTGTTTTTT. It yields the protein CATDARSGNEKLFF.

The V call is TRBV28, the J call TRBJ2-7, with 8 bases identical to TRBD2. The CDR3 spans 16 residues. J gave up 2 bases and V 5 bases, and 11 bases lay outside the gene matches. Per germline, CDR1 MDHEN and CDR2 SYDVKM. CDR3 sequence reads: CASSALGGGSPYEQYF. CDR3 coding DNA: TGTGCCAGCAGTGCCCTCGGGGGGGGGTCCCCCTACGAGCAGTACTTC.

This clone turned up a few times. The chain employs TRBV5-1 and TRBJ1-2, with D uncertain. V lost 3 bases and J lost 2, with 11 bases in between. Germline V lookup: CDR1 SGHRS, CDR2 YFSETQ. The CDR3 is 14 residues long. The CDR3 nucleotides read TGCGCCAGCAGCTGGGGAGATCTCAACTATGGCTACACCTTC. Translating it yields CASSWGDLNYGYTF.

This chain connects TRBV11-2 to TRBJ2-6, with D perhaps given as TRBD1 or TRBD2 (5 bases each). Germline values: CDR1 SGHAT, CDR2 FQNNGV. The CDR3 sequence is 16 residues long. The V gene lost 5 bases and the J gene lost 4 bases, with 15 bases spanning the gap. CDR3 sequence: CASSTRELAGANVLTF. The CDR3 DNA follows: TGTGCCAGCAGCACCAGGGAGCTGGCGGGGGCCAACGTCCTGACTTTC.

DNA for the CDR3: TGTGCCAGCAGTTCAGCGGGATGGAGCACAGATACGCAGTATTTT. Protein sequence: CASSSAGWSTDTQYF. This chain uses TRBV6-1 with TRBJ2-3, with 7 bases fitting TRBD2. The germline CDR1 and CDR2 sequences are MNHNS and SASEGT. The trim removed 5 bases at V and 0 bases at J, leaving 5 bases unmatched. The CDR3 extends over 15 amino acids.

The rearrangement links TRBV27 to TRBJ2-1; D not certain. The CDR3 has 13 residues. Germline CDR1 reads MNHEY; CDR2 reads SMNVEV (reference sequence). V lost 7 bases and J 1 base, leaving 8 bases between the germline ends. For the CDR3, the DNA is TGTGCCAGCAACGATAGATCCTACAATGAGCAGTTCTTC. Translation: CASNDRSYNEQFF.

This clone was seen just once. The rearrangement links TRBV11-2 to TRBJ2-7; TRBD2 matches 11 bases. J gave up 0 bases and V 1 base, and 8 bases lay outside the gene matches. Per germline, CDR1 SGHAT and CDR2 FQNNGV. There are 18 residues in the CDR3. The CDR3 nucleotides are TGTGCCAGCAGCTTAGTCCTCGAGCTAGCGGGAGGCTCCTACGAGCAGTACTTC. Translation gives CASSLVLELAGGSYEQYF.

This clone was counted a few times. The genes are TRBV28 and TRBJ1-1, with 7 bases that match TRBD1. J lost 4 bases, V lost 5 bases, and 10 bases had no gene match. Germline V gene lookup returns CDR1 MDHEN and CDR2 SYDVKM. The CDR3 consists of 15 residues. For the CDR3, the DNA is TGTGCCAGCAGTGCCGACAGGGATGGGGGCACTGAAGCTTTCTTT. It codes for CASSADRDGGTEAFF.

The rearrangement links TRBV7-2 to TRBJ2-7; tentatively, D is TRBD1 or TRBD2 (5 bases each). CDR1 and CDR2 from the germline V gene are SGHTA and FQGNSA. V was trimmed by 5 bases and J by 7 bases, leaving 15 bases between them. This CDR3 is 13 amino acids long. The CDR3: CASSPGRRREQYF. The CDR3 coding sequence is TGTGCCAGCAGCCCGGGACGGAGACGGGAGCAGTACTTC.

The rearrangement links TRBV5-6 to TRBJ1-1; D gene uncertain. In germline, CDR1 is SGHDT, CDR2 YYEEEE. V dropped 2 bases and J dropped 6 bases, with 14 bases sitting between them. The CDR3 covers 14 residues. This CDR3 is CASSFTVVVAEAFF. The CDR3 region has the DNA TGTGCCAGCAGCTTTACTGTCGTAGTCGCTGAAGCTTTCTTT. Full variable domain (outside the CDR3, taken from reference TRBV5-6 and TRBJ1-1): DAGVTQSPTHLIKTRGQQVTLRCSPKSGHDTVSWYQQALGQGPQFIFQYYEEEERQRGNFPDRFSGHQFPNYSSELNVNALLLGDSALYLCASSFTVVVAEAFFGQGTRLTVV.

This chain uses TRBV15 with TRBJ2-1; D might be TRBD1 (5 bases). V dropped 0 bases and J dropped 7 bases, with 7 bases sitting between them. There are 13 residues in the CDR3. CDR1 is LNHNV, CDR2 YYDKDF, per germline (reference sequence). The CDR3 coding sequence is TGTGCCACCAGCAGAGAAAACAGGAATGAGCAGTTCTTC. Encoded protein: CATSRENRNEQFF.

V usage is TRBV11-2 and J usage is TRBJ2-1; D is perhaps TRBD1 or TRBD2 (6 bases each). Germline values: CDR1 SGHAT, CDR2 FQNNGV. This CDR3 region has 17 residues. Between the trimmed V and J ends, which lost 2 bases and 10 bases, there was a span of 24 bases. CDR3 residues: CASSLIPTRGAGEEQFF. For the CDR3, the DNA is TGTGCCAGCAGCTTAATACCCACAAGGGGGGCCGGGGAGGAGCAGTTCTTC.

This clone was found once. This rearrangement joins TRBV28 to TRBJ2-7, with TRBD2 identical over 7 bases. V was clipped by 2 bases and J by 6 bases; unmatched bases: 7. Germline values: CDR1 MDHEN, CDR2 SYDVKM. The CDR3 loop spans 14 amino acids. The CDR3 DNA reads TGTGCCAGCAGTTTAGCGGGCGGGGGTGGCGAGCAGTACTTC. It translates to CASSLAGGGGEQYF.

V and J are TRBV6-5 and TRBJ1-2; D is uncertain. Trimming removed 7 bases from V and 0 bases from J, with 12 bases in between. In germline, CDR1 is MNHEY, CDR2 SVGAGI. This CDR3 has 14 amino acids. The CDR3 here is CASNIGGSNYGYTF. The CDR3 nucleotides are TGTGCCAGCAATATTGGCGGATCTAACTATGGCTACACCTTC.

This clone is a singleton in its sample. The J gene is TRBJ2-1, the V gene TRBV7-3; D possibly matches TRBD1 or TRBD2 (5 bases each). V lost 2 bases to trimming and J lost 6 bases, with 14 bases between them. The CDR3 sequence is 15 residues long. Germline assignment: CDR1 SGHTA and CDR2 FQGTGA. CDR3 DNA: TGTGCCAGCAGCTTATATGGGACCACAGGCAATGAGCAGTTCTTC. It codes for CASSLYGTTGNEQFF. Full variable domain (outside the CDR3, taken from reference TRBV7-3 and TRBJ2-1): GAGVSQTPSNKVTEKGKYVELRCDPISGHTALYWYRQSLGQGPEFLIYFQGTGAADDSGLPNDRFFAVRPEGSVSTLKIQRTERGDSAVYLCASSLYGTTGNEQFFGPGTRLTVL.

As regards this clone: This is likely a read error, given that the CDR3 carries no conserved phenylalanine or tryptophan at its end. The DNA is left out, because the CDR3 cannot be placed on it with certainty; the CDR3 is given as TCRdb lists it. The chain uses TRBV6-6 and TRBJ1-2; the D segment call TRBD1 is taken from the table without a DNA check. The length of the CDR3 is 11 amino acids, counting both ends. Germline values: CDR1 MNHNY, CDR2 SVGAGI (reference sequence). The CDR3 sequence is CASSSRDRVSS.

V usage is TRBV29-1 and J usage is TRBJ1-2; 7 bases are a match to TRBD1. V gave up 3 bases and J gave up 0 bases; unmatched junction bases: 4. Germline values: CDR1 SQVTM, CDR2 ANQGSEA. CDR3 length: 14 amino acids. CDR3 residues: CSVDGGTANYGYTF. The CDR3 nucleotides are TGCAGCGTTGATGGGGGGACAGCTAACTATGGCTACACCTTC.

This chain joins TRBV15 and TRBJ2-1; 8 bases match TRBD2. CDR1 is LNHNV, CDR2 YYDKDF, per germline (reference sequence). This CDR3 is 14 amino acids long. V was clipped by 2 bases and J by 3 bases; unmatched bases: 0. CDR3 amino acids: CATSRTSGYNEQFF. The DNA for the CDR3 is TGTGCCACCAGCAGAACTAGCGGCTACAATGAGCAGTTCTTC. Together with reference TRBV15 and TRBJ2-1, the CDR3 gives the full variable domain: DAMVIQNPRYQVTQFGKPVTLSCSQTLNHNVMYWYQQKSSQAPKLLFHYYDKDFNNEADTPDNFQSRRPNTSFCFLDIRSPGLGDTAMYLCATSRTSGYNEQFFGPGTRLTVL.

In its sample, this clone was seen once. This chain links TRBV6-1 with TRBJ1-2, with a possible D match to TRBD1 (6 bases). The V gene's germline CDR1 is MNHNS and CDR2 SASEGT. Trimming took off 4 bases at V and 0 bases at J, with 9 bases between the two ends. This CDR3 is 14 amino acids long. The CDR3 here is CASSARTANYGYTF. CDR3 nucleotides: TGTGCCAGCAGTGCCCGGACAGCTAACTATGGCTACACCTTC.

This clone was seen only once. The chain is built from TRBV27 and TRBJ2-1; D is unclear. The CDR3 contains 13 residues. Deletions cut 6 bases from V and 9 bases from J, with 15 bases between. Germline CDR1 MNHEY, CDR2 SMNVEV (reference sequence). CDR3 region: CASRLKGPLEQFF. The CDR3 DNA follows: TGTGCCAGCAGGCTCAAGGGCCCGCTTGAGCAGTTCTTC.

The chain joins TRBV18 to TRBJ2-7, with D perhaps matching TRBD1 (6 bases). Looked up from germline, CDR1 is KGHSH and CDR2 is LQKENI. V lost 5 bases, J lost 3 bases, and 23 bases lay in between. This CDR3 region has 17 residues. The CDR3 coding sequence is TGTGCCAGCTCAGACAGGCAACACGCGACGAGGAACTACGAGCAGTACTTC. Residues: CASSDRQHATRNYEQYF.

This chain joins TRBV7-8 and TRBJ2-7; 7 nucleotides match TRBD2. The CDR3 is made up of 15 amino acids. Trimming cost V 1 base and J 5 bases; bases outside gene matches: 8. From germline, CDR1 is SGHVS and CDR2 FQNEAQ. CDR3: CASSLVAGAVNEQYF. The CDR3 nucleotides are TGTGCCAGCAGCTTAGTCGCGGGAGCTGTAAACGAGCAGTACTTC.

The rearrangement links TRBV28 to TRBJ2-1; D is unclear. CDR3 length: 15 residues. Germline V gene sequence: CDR1 MDHEN, CDR2 SYDVKM. V lost 4 bases and J 0 bases, leaving 10 bases between the germline ends. The CDR3 coding sequence is TGTGCCAGCAGTTCGGACGTTAGCTCCTACAATGAGCAGTTCTTC. This sequence encodes CASSSDVSSYNEQFF.

Comment on this clone: In the same sample, other DNA sequences code for this CDR3. The genes are TRBV29-1 and TRBJ2-2; D is uncertain. Trimming stripped 6 bases from V and 1 base from J, with 9 bases between. CDR1 and CDR2 (germline): SQVTM, ANQGSEA. The CDR3 runs to 13 residues. The CDR3 DNA sequence: TGCAGCGTCGTGCGAGGGAACACCGGGGAGCTGTTTTTT. Amino acid sequence: CSVVRGNTGELFF.

The chain is built from TRBV27 and TRBJ1-5, with no clear D. The CDR3 runs to 13 residues. From germline, CDR1 is MNHEY and CDR2 SMNVEV (reference sequence). V was clipped by 6 bases and J by 9 bases, with 15 bases between them. CDR3 in amino acids: CASSLGGGWPQHF. For the CDR3, the DNA is TGTGCCAGCAGCTTGGGTGGAGGATGGCCCCAGCATTTT.

DNA for the CDR3: TGTGCCAGCAGGTACACAGATACGCAGTATTTT. It yields the protein CASRYTDTQYF. The chain carries TRBV28 and TRBJ2-3; D is unclear. This CDR3 comprises 11 residues. Per germline, CDR1 MDHEN and CDR2 SYDVKM. Trimming took off 6 bases at V and 2 bases at J, with 3 bases between the two ends.